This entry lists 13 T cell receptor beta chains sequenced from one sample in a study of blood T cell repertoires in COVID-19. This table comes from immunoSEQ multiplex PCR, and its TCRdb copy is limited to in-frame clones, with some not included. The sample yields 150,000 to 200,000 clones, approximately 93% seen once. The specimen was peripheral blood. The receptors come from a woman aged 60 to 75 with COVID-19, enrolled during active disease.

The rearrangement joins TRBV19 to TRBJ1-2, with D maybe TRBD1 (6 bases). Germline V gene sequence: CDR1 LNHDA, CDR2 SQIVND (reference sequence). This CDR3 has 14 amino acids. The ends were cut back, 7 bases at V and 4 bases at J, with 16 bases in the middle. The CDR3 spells CASNPTGIGYGYTF. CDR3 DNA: TGTGCCAGTAACCCGACAGGAATTGGCTATGGCTACACCTTC.

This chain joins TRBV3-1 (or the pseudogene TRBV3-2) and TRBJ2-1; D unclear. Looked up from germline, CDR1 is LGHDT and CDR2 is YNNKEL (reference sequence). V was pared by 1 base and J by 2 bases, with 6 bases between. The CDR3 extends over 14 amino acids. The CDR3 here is CASSQVTAYNEQFF. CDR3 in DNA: TGTGCCAGCAGCCAAGTCACAGCCTACAATGAGCAGTTCTTC.

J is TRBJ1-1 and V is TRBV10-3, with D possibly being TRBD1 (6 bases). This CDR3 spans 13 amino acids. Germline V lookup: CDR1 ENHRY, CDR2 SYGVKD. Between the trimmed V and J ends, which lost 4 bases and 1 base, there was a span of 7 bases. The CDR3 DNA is TGTGCCATCAGTGGGACAGAGAACACTGAAGCTTTCTTT. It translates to CAISGTENTEAFF.

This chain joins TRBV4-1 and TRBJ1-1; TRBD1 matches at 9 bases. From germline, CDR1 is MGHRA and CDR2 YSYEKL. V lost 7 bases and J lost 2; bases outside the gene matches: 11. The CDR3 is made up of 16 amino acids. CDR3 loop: CASNRFGQGLNTEAFF. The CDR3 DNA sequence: TGCGCCAGCAACCGATTTGGACAGGGGCTAAACACTGAAGCTTTCTTT.

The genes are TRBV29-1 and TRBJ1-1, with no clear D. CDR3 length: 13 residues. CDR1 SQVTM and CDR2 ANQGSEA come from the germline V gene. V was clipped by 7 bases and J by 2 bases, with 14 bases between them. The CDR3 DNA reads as TGCAGCGCTTGTTCTGGAGTAAACACTGAAGCTTTCTTT. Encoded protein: CSACSGVNTEAFF.

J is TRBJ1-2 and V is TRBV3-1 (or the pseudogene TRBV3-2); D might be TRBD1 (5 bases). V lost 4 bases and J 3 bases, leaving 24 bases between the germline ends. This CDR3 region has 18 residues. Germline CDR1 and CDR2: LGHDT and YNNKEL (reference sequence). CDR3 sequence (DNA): TGTGCCAGCAGCCTCCCCTCTTCGGCGACAGATGGGGACTATGGCTACACCTTC. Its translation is CASSLPSSATDGDYGYTF.

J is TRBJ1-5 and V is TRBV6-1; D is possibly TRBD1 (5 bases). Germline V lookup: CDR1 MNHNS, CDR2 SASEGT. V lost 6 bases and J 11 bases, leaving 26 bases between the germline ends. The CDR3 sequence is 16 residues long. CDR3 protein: CASRELETVRSAAQHF. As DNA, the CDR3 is TGTGCCAGCAGGGAACTCGAGACAGTCAGATCAGCCGCCCAGCATTTT.

The CDR3 reads CASREGSRGETQYF. The CDR3 coding sequence is TGCGCCAGCAGGGAGGGTTCTAGAGGCGAGACCCAGTACTTC. The rearrangement joins TRBV5-1 to TRBJ2-5, with TRBD2 as a possible D gene (6 bases). Germline values: CDR1 SGHRS, CDR2 YFSETQ. This CDR3 is 14 amino acids long. V was trimmed by 5 bases and J by 5 bases, leaving 16 bases between them.

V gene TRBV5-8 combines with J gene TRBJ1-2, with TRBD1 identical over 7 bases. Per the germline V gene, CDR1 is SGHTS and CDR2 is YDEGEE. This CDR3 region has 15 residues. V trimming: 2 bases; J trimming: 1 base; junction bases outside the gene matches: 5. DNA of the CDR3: TGTGCCAGCAGCTTCGGACAGGACATTAACTATGGCTACACCTTC. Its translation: CASSFGQDINYGYTF.

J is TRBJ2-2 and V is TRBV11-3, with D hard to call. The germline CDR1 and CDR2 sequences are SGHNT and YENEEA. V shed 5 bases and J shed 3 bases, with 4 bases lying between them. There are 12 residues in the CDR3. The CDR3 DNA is TGTGCCAGCAGCCTACACACCGGGGAGCTGTTTTTT. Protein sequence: CASSLHTGELFF.

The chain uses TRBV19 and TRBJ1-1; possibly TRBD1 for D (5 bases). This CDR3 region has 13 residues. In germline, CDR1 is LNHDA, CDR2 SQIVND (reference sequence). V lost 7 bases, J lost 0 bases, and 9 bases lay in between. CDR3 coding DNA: TGTGCCAGTAAGGGGTCGATGAACACTGAAGCTTTCTTT. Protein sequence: CASKGSMNTEAFF.

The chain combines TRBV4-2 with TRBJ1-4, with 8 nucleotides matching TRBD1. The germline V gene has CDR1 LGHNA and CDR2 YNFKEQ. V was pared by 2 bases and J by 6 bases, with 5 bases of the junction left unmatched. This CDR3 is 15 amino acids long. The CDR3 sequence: CASSQQDRVDEKLFF. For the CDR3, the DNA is TGTGCCAGCAGCCAACAGGACAGGGTGGATGAAAAACTGTTTTTT.

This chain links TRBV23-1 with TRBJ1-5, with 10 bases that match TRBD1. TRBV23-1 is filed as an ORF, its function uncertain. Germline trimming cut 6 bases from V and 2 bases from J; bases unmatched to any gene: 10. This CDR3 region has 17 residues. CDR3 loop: CASRTDRGHFGNQPQHF. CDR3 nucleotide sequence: TGCGCCAGCAGGACCGACAGGGGGCATTTCGGCAATCAGCCCCAGCATTTT.